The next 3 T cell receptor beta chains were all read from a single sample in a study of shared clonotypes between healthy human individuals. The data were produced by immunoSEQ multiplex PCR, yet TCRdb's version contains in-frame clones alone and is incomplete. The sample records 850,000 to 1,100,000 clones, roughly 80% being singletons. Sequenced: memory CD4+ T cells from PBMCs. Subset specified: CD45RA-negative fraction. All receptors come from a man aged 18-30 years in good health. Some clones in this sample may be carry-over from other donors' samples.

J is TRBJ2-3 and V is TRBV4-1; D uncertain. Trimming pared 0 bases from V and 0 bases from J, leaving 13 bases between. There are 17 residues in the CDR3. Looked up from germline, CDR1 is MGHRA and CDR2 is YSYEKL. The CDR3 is CASSQDYPGASTDTQYF. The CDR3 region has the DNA TGCGCCAGCAGCCAAGATTACCCCGGCGCTAGCACAGATACGCAGTATTTT.

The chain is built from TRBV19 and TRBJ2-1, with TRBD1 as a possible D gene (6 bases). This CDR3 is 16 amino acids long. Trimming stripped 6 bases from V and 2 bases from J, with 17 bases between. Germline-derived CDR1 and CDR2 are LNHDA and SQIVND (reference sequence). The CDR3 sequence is CASSLGALPPYNEQFF. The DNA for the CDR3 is TGTGCCAGTAGCTTGGGGGCGCTCCCCCCCTACAATGAGCAGTTCTTC.

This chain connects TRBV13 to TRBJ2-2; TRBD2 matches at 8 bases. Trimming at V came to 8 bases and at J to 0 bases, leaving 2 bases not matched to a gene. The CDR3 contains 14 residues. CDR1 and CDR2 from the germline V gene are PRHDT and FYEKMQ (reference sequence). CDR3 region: CASGGRPNTGELFF. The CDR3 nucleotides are TGTGCCAGCGGCGGGAGGCCGAACACCGGGGAGCTGTTTTTT.